The following is a T cell receptor beta chain sequence with its context. The target antigen is unknown. Trimming removed 6 bases at V and 3 bases at J, with 17 bases between. The germline V gene encodes CDR1 ENHRY and CDR2 SYGVKD. CDR3 length: 15 amino acids. The sample belongs to a study of neurological immune-mediated disorders. Study-level results: The expanded clones of different subjects shared no CDR3 amino acid sequences (suggesting private repertoires in all groups). HTLV-1-associated myelopathy led in TCR clonal expansion, while multiple sclerosis ranked lowest, below healthy controls.

Over 190 million TCR-beta sequences from 15-18 subjects came from every sequencing run. TCRdb redid the calling of the 5' RACE reads with MiXCR, one entry per CDR3 protein. The sample shows about 62,000 distinct CDR3 sequences, around 5% of them seen only once. From 2 million PBMCs stored at -80 C, the unsorted libraries were generated. Sequencing used PBMCs. The chain uses TRBV10-3 and TRBJ1-1; D is perhaps TRBD1 (6 bases). This TCR was recovered from a woman aged 50 to 65 with multiple sclerosis. The CDR3 spells CAIREHRDWDTEAFF. DNA for the CDR3: TGTGCCATCAGGGAACACAGGGATTGGGACACTGAAGCTTTCTTT.